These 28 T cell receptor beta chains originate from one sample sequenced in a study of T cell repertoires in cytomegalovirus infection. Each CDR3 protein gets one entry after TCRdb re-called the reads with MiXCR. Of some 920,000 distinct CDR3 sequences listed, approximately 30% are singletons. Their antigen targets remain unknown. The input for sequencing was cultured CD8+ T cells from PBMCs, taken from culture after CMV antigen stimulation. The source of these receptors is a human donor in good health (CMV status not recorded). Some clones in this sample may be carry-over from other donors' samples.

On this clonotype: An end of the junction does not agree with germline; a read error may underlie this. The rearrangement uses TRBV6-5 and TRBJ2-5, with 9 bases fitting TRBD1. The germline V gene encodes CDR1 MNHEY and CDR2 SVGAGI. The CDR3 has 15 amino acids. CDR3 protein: CASLVWTGDGETRYF. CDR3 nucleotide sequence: TGTGCCAGCTTGGTTTGGACAGGGGATGGAGAGACCCGGTACTTC.

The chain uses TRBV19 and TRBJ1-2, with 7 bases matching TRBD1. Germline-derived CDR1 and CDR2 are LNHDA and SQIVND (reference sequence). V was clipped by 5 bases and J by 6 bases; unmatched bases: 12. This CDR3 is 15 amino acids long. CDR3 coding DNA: TGTGCCAGTAGTCCATCAGGGGGGAGAATTGATGGCTACACCTTC. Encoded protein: CASSPSGGRIDGYTF.

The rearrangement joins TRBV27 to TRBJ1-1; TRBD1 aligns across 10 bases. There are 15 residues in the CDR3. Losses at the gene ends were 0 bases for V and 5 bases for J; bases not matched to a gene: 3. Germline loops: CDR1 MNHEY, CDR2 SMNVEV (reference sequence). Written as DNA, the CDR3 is TGTGCCAGCAGTTTATCACAGGACAGGGGGACTGAAGCTTTCTTT. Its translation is CASSLSQDRGTEAFF.

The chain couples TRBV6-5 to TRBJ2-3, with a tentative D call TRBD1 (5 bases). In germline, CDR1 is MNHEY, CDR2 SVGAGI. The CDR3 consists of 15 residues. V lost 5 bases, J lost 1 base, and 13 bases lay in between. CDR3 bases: TGTGCCAGCAGTCAGGGAATGGTACGCACAGATACGCAGTATTTT. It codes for CASSQGMVRTDTQYF.

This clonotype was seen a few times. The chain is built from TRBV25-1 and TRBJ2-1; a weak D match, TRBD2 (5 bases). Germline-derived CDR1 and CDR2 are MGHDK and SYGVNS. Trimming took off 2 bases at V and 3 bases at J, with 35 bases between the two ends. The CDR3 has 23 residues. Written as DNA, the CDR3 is TGTGCCAGCAGTGAAAGTAAAGCAGGTGGAACCCCCTACACTTGGGAGCTCTACAATGAGCAGTTCTTC. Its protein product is CASSESKAGGTPYTWELYNEQFF.

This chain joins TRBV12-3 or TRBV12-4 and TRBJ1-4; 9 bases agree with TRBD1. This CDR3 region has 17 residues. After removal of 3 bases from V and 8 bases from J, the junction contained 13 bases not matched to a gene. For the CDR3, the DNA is TGTGCCAGCAGTTTCTGGCTTCAGGGACAGGGTCGAGAAAAACTGTTTTTT. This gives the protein CASSFWLQGQGREKLFF.

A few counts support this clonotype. The DNA of the CDR3 is TGTGCCAGCAGCTTAGCCGGACAATATCTCGCCTACAATGAGCAGTTCTTC. As protein: CASSLAGQYLAYNEQFF. The chain uses TRBV11-2 and TRBJ2-1; TRBD1 is a possible D gene (5 bases). The CDR3 contains 17 residues. Germline V gives CDR1 SGHAT, CDR2 FQNNGV. Trimming shortened V by 1 base and J by 2 bases, and 15 bases separated the two germline ends.

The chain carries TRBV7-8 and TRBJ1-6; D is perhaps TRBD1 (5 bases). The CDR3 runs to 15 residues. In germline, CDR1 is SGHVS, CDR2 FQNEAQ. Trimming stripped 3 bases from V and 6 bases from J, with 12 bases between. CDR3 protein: CASSFTGGLNSPLHF. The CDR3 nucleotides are TGTGCCAGCAGCTTTACGGGGGGTCTTAATTCACCCCTCCACTTT.

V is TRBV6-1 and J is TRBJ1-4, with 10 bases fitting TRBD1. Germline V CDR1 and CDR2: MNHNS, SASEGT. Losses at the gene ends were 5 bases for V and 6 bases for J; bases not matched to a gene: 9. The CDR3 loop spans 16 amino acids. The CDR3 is CASSPRDRGDDEKLFF. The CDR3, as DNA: TGTGCCAGCAGTCCCCGGGACAGGGGAGATGATGAAAAACTGTTTTTT.

CDR3 DNA: TGTGCCAGCAGCGATGGGACGGTGGAGGGAACGGAGACCCAGTACTTC. Translating it yields CASSDGTVEGTETQYF. This rearrangement joins TRBV5-4 to TRBJ2-5; TRBD2 might be the D (6 bases). Germline V gene sequence: CDR1 SGHNT, CDR2 YYREEE (reference sequence). The germline V and J ends were trimmed by 4 bases and 5 bases, with 21 bases remaining between them. The CDR3 consists of 16 residues.

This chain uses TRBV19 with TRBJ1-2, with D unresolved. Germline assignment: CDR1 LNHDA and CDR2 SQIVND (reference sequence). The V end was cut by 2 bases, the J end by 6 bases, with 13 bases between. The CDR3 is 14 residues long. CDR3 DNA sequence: TGTGCCAGTAGTATACCCTTGATGGTGGATGGCTACACCTTC. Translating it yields CASSIPLMVDGYTF.

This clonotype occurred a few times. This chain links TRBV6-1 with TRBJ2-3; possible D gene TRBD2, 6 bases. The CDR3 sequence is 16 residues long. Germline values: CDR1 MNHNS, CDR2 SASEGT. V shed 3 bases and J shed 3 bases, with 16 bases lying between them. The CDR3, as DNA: TGTGCCAGCAGTGATAGACATCCCGGGAGAACAGATACGCAGTATTTT. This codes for CASSDRHPGRTDTQYF.

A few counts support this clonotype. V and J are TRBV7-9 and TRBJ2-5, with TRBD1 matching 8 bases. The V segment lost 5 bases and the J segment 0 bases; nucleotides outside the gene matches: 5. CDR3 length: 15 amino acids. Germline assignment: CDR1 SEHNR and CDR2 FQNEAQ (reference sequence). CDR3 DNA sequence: TGTGCCAGCAGCATTCCGGGACAGGACCAAGAGACCCAGTACTTC. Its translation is CASSIPGQDQETQYF. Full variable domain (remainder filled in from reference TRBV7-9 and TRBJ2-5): DTGVSQNPRHKITKRGQNVTFRCDPISEHNRLYWYRQTLGQGPEFLTYFQNEAQLEKSRLLSDRFSAERPKGSFSTLEIQRTEQGDSAMYLCASSIPGQDQETQYFGPGTRLLVL.

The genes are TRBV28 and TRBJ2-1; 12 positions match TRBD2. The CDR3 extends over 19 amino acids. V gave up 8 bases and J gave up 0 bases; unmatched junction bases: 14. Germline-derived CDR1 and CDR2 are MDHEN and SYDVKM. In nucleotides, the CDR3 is TGTGCCAGCTTGGGGCTAGCGGGGGGGTTAACTAGCTCCTACAATGAGCAGTTCTTC. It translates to CASLGLAGGLTSSYNEQFF.

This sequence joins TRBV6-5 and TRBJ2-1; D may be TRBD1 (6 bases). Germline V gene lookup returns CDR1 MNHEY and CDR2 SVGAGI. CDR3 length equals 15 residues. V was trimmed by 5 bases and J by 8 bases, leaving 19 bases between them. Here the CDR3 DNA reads TGTGCCAGCAGTCGACCGGGCAGGGGATTGGATGAGCAGTTCTTC. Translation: CASSRPGRGLDEQFF.

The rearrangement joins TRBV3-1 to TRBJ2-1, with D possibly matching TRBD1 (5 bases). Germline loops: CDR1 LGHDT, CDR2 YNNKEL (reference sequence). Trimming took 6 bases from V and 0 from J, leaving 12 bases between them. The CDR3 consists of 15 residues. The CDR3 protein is CASSYRPSSYNEQFF. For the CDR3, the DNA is TGTGCCAGCAGTTACAGGCCCAGCTCCTACAATGAGCAGTTCTTC.

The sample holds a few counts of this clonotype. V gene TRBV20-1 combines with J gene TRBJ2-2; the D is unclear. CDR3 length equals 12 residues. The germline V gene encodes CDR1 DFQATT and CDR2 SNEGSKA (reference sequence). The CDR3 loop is CGSLRNTGELFF. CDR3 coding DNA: TGCGGATCCCTCCGGAACACCGGGGAGCTGTTTTTT.

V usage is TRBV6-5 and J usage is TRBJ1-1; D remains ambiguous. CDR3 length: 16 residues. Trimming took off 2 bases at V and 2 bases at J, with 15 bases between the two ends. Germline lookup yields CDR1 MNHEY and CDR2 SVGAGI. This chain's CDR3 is CASSYLNSGKNTEAFF. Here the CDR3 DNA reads TGTGCCAGCAGTTACCTTAACTCCGGGAAAAACACTGAAGCTTTCTTT.

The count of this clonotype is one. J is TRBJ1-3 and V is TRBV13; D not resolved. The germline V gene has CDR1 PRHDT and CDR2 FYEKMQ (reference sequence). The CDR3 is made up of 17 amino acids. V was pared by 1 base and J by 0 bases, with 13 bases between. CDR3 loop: CASSLVPGFSSGNTIYF. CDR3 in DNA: TGTGCCAGCAGCTTAGTCCCCGGTTTCTCCTCTGGAAACACCATATATTTT.

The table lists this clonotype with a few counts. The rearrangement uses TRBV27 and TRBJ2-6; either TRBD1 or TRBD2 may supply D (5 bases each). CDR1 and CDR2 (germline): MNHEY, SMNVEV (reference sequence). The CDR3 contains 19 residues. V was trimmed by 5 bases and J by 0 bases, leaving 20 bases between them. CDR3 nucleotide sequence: TGTGCCAGCAGTGGTCCCGGGACCGTAACACTCTCTGGGGCCAACGTCCTGACTTTC. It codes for CASSGPGTVTLSGANVLTF.

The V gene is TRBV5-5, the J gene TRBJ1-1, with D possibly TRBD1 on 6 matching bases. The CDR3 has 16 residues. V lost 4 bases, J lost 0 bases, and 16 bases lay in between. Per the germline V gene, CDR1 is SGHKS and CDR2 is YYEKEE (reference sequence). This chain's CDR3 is CASSPADRFMNTEAFF. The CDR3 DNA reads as TGTGCCAGCAGCCCGGCGGACAGATTCATGAACACTGAAGCTTTCTTT.

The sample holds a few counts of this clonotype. This CDR3 reads CASSGTGQVYNEQFF. DNA for the CDR3: TGTGCCAGCAGTGGAACGGGACAGGTGTACAATGAGCAGTTCTTC. The rearrangement joins TRBV28 to TRBJ2-1; 8 bases agree with TRBD1. Per germline, CDR1 MDHEN and CDR2 SYDVKM. CDR3 length equals 15 residues. Trimming removed 5 bases from V and 4 bases from J; junction bases left unmatched: 7.

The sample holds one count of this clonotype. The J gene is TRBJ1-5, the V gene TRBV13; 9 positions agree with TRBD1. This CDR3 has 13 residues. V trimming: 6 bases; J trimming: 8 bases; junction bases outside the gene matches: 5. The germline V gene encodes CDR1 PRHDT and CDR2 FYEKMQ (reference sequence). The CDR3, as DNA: TGTGCCAGCAGTTACAGGGGGCGGGAGCCCCAGCATTTT. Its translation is CASSYRGREPQHF.

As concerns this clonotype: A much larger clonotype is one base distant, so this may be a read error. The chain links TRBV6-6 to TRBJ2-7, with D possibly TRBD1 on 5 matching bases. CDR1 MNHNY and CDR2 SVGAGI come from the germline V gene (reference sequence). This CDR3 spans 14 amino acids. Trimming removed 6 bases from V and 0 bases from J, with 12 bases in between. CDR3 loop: CASSVARDSYEQYV. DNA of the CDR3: TGTGCCAGCAGCGTCGCCAGGGACTCCTACGAGCAGTACGTC.

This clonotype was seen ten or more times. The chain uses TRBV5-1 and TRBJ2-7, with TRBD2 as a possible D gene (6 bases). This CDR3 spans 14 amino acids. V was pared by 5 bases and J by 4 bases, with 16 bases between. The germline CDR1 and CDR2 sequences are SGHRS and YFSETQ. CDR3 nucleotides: TGCGCCAGCAGTCACGGGGGAGAAGGGTACGAGCAGTACTTC. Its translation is CASSHGGEGYEQYF.

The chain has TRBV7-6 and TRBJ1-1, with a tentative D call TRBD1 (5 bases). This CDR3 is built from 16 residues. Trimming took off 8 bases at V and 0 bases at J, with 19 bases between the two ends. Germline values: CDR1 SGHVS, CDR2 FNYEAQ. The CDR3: CASPLGEGTLNTEAFF. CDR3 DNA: TGTGCCAGCCCCCTGGGGGAGGGGACCTTGAACACTGAAGCTTTCTTT.

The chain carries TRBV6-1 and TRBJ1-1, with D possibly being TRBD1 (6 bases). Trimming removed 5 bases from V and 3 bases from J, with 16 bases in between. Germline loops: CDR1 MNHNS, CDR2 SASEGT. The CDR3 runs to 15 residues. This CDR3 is CASSPLGGIDTEAFF. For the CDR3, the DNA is TGTGCCAGCAGTCCCTTGGGGGGCATCGACACTGAAGCTTTCTTT.

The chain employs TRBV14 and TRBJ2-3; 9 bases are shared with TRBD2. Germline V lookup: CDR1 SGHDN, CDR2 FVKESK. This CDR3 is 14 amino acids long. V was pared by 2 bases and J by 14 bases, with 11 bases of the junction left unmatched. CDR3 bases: TGTGCCAGCAGCCAAAGGTTGTCTAGCGGGGCAAGGTATTTT. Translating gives CASSQRLSSGARYF. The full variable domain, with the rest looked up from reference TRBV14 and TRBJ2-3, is EAGVTQFPSHSVIEKGQTVTLRCDPISGHDNLYWYRRVMGKEIKFLLHFVKESKQDESGMPNNRFLAERTGGTYSTLKVQPAELEDSGVYFCASSQRLSSGARYFGPGTRLTVL.